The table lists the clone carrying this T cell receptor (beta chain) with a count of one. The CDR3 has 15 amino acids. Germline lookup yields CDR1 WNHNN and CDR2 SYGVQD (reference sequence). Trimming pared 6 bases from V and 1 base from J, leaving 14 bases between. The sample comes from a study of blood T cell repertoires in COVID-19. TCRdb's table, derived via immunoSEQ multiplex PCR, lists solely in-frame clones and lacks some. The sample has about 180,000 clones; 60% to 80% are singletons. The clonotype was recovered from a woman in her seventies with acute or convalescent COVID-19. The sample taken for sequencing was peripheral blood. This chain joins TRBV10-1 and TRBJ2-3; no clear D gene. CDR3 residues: CASRLGVSRTDTQYF. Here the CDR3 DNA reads TGCGCCAGCAGGCTAGGAGTTTCTCGCACAGATACGCAGTATTTT.